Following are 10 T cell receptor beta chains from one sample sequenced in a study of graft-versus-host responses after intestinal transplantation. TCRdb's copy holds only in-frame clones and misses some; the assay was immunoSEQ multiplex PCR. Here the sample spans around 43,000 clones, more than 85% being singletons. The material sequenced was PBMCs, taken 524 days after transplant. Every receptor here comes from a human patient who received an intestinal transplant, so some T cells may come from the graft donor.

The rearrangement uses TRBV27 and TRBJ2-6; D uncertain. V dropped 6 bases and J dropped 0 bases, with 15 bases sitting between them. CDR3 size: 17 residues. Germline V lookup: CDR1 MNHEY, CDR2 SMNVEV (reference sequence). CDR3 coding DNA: TGTGCCAGCAGAAAAGGAAAGGGAAACTCTGGGGCCAACGTCCTGACTTTC. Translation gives CASRKGKGNSGANVLTF.

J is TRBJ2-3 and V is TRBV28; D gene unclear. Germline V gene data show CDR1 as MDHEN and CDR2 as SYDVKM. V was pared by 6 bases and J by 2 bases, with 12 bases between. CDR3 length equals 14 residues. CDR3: CASSFRLVTDTQYF. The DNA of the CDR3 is TGTGCCAGCAGCTTTAGGCTGGTCACAGATACGCAGTATTTT.

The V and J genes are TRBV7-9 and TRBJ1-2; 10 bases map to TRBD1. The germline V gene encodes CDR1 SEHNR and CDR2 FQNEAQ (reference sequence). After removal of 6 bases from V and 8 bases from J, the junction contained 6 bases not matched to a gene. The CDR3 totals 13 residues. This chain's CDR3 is CASRSGTGDGYTF. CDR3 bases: TGTGCCAGCAGGTCCGGGACAGGGGACGGCTACACCTTC.

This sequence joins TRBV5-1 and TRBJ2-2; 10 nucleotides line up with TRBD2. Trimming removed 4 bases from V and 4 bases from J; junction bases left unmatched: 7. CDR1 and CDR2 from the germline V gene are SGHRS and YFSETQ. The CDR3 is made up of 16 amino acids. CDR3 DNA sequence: TGCGCCAGCAGCCCGGGCTTAGCGGGAGGCACCGGGGAGCTGTTTTTT. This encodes CASSPGLAGGTGELFF.

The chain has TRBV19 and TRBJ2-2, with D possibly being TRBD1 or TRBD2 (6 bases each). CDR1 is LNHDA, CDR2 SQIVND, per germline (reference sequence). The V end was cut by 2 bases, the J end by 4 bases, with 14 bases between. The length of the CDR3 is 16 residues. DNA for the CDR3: TGTGCCAGTAGTATAAGGGGGGCCAGGGGCACCGGGGAGCTGTTTTTT. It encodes CASSIRGARGTGELFF.

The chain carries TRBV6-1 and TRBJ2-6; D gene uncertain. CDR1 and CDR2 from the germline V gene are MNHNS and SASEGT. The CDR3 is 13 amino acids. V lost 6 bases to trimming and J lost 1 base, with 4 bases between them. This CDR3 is CASRGSGANVLTF. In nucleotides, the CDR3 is TGTGCCAGCAGAGGGTCTGGGGCCAACGTCCTGACTTTC.

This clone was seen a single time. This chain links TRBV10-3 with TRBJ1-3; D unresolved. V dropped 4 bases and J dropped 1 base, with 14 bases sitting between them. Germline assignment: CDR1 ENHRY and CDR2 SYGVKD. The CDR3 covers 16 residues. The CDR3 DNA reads TGTGCCATCAGTGTTCTACGGGGAATGTCTGGAAACACCATATATTTT. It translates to CAISVLRGMSGNTIYF.

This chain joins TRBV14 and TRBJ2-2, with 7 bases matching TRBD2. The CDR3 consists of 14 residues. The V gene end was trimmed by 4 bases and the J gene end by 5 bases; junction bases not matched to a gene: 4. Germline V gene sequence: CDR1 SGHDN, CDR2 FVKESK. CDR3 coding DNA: TGTGCCAGCAGCCGGACTAGAAAAACCGGGGAGCTGTTTTTT. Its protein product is CASSRTRKTGELFF. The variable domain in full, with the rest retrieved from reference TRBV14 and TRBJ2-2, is EAGVTQFPSHSVIEKGQTVTLRCDPISGHDNLYWYRRVMGKEIKFLLHFVKESKQDESGMPNNRFLAERTGGTYSTLKVQPAELEDSGVYFCASSRTRKTGELFFGEGSRLTVL.

As DNA, the CDR3 is TGTGCCAGCAGTGAATATTTCCGAGGGGGCAGGGGCGGGGAGCTGTTTTTT. This encodes CASSEYFRGGRGGELFF. The chain has TRBV25-1 and TRBJ2-2, with 7 bases matching TRBD1. CDR1 and CDR2 (germline): MGHDK, SYGVNS. The CDR3 runs 17 residues. Trimming cost V 0 bases and J 7 bases; bases outside gene matches: 11.

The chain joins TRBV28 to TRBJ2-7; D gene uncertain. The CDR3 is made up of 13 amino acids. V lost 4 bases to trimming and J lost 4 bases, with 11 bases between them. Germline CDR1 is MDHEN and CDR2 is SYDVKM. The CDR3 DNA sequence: TGTGCCAGCAGTTACGTAGACTCATACGAGCAGTACTTC. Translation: CASSYVDSYEQYF.